This T cell receptor (beta chain) was sequenced during a study of cytomegalovirus exposure and HLA in healthy donors. Of note for this clone: Its antigen remains unidentified.

The study, taken as a whole, reports: In a later analysis, specific HLA alleles were associated with 15,000 to 20,000 TCR beta sequences at a 0.05 false discovery rate.

The V end was cut by 0 bases, the J end by 4 bases, with 14 bases between. The CDR3 loop spans 16 amino acids. Germline CDR1 is MNHEY and CDR2 is SVGAGI. The PCR made use of 60 Vbeta and 13 Jbeta primers. Original processing notes: Later, an analysis found roughly 80 million unique TCR beta chains, and 9.5 million to 11 million of these were shared. Clones were read by immunoSEQ multiplex PCR, and TCRdb kept only the in-frame ones, dropping some. Clone size and the V and J calls come from that table; the DNA yielded D and trimming. Among roughly 160,000 clones listed, approximately 79% were seen once.

The material sequenced was PBMCs. This receptor was taken from a man aged 50-60 years in good health and CMV-seropositive. The chain has TRBV6-5 and TRBJ2-3; D is uncertain. CDR3 region: CASSYSSGGPPDTQYF. The DNA for the CDR3 is TGTGCCAGCAGTTACTCGTCCGGCGGCCCTCCAGATACGCAGTATTTT.